The rows below give T cell receptor beta chains drawn from one sample of a study of blood T cell repertoires in COVID-19. The table came from immunoSEQ multiplex PCR; TCRdb's copy has only in-frame clones and leaves some out. This sample has hundreds of thousands of clones, with approximately 86% found just once. The sequenced sample consisted of peripheral blood. All receptors come from a man aged 55-75 years who had recovered from COVID-19. Each CDR3 is given with its conserved first and last residue. A D gene is named only where the DNA matches it firmly. Expanded clones get a size class; other rows say once, few or many, or leave the size out.

-	17	TRBV2	-	TRBJ2-2	TGTGCCAGCAGTGTTGTGTTGAGAACCACGAACACCGGGGAGCTGTTTTTT	CASSVVLRTTNTGELFF
once	18	TRBV6-2/TRBV6-3	-	TRBJ2-2	TGTGCCAGCAGCCCCCGCCGGGAAATTTGGTCGAACACCGGGGAGCTGTTTTTT	CASSPRREIWSNTGELFF
few	14	TRBV6-5	TRBD1	TRBJ1-6	TGTGCCAGCAGTCGGGACAGGGTAAATTCACCCCTCCACTTT	CASSRDRVNSPLHF
-	15	TRBV20-1	TRBD1	TRBJ1-1	TGCAGTGCTAGTTCCATGGACAGGACGAACACTGAAGCTTTCTTT	CSASSMDRTNTEAFF
-	15	TRBV7-2	TRBD2	TRBJ2-1	TGTGCCAGCAGCTTAGCTAGCGGGGTTTACAATGAGCAGTTCTTC	CASSLASGVYNEQFF
-	15	TRBV4-1	-	TRBJ2-1	TGCGCCAGCAGCCAACTAGCGTTGGCCTACAATGAGCAGTTCTTC	CASSQLALAYNEQFF
-	15	TRBV12-5	-	TRBJ2-7	TGTGCTAGTGGTTTGGTTCAGGGTCCCTCCTACGAGCAGTACTTC	CASGLVQGPSYEQYF
-	14	TRBV15	-	TRBJ1-5	TGTGCCACCAGCAATAGACAGATGGATCAGCCCCAGCATTTT	CATSNRQMDQPQHF
-	12	TRBV24-1	-	TRBJ2-2	TGTGCCACCATCTTGAACACCGGGGAGCTGTTTTTT	CATILNTGELFF
-	15	TRBV18	-	TRBJ1-2	TGTGCCAGCTCACCCCTGTGGGCAGGGAATGATGGCTACACCTTC	CASSPLWAGNDGYTF
-	16	TRBV4-2	-	TRBJ2-2	TGTGCCAGCAGCCAAGTCCGAGGGGGGAACACCGGGGAGCTGTTTTTT	CASSQVRGGNTGELFF
-	14	TRBV6-5	-	TRBJ2-7	TGTGCCAGCAGTTACTCAAGAGGACGGGATAGGTGGTACTTC	CASSYSRGRDRWYF
-	18	TRBV6-7	-	TRBJ2-3	TGTGCCAGCAGTTACATGAAGCTAGTTACGGCTGAAACAGATACGCAGTATTTT	CASSYMKLVTAETDTQYF
-	13	TRBV9	-	TRBJ2-5	TGTGCCAGCAGCGTAGGCATCAGGGGGGCCCAGTACTTC	CASSVGIRGAQYF
few	15	TRBV5-6	-	TRBJ1-1	TGTGCCAGCAGCCCTGTTGGGGCAGGGGACACTGAAGCTTTCTTT	CASSPVGAGDTEAFF
-	15	TRBV13	TRBD2	TRBJ2-1	TGTGCCAGCAGCCGCACTAGCGGGGGAGCCCATGAGCAGTTCTTC	CASSRTSGGAHEQFF
-	16	TRBV6-5	TRBD1	TRBJ2-2	TGTGCCAGCAGTTACGCCGGCAGGGGGCCCCCCGGGGAGCTGTTTTTT	CASSYAGRGPPGELFF
few	13	TRBV5-1	-	TRBJ2-7	TGCGCCAGCAGCCCCGAGGGCTCCTACGAGCAGTACTTC	CASSPEGSYEQYF
-	13	TRBV6-5	TRBD1	TRBJ1-1	TGTGCCAGCAGGAGGGGGCGCGACACTGAAGCTTTCTTT	CASRRGRDTEAFF
-	15	TRBV19	TRBD2	TRBJ2-3	TGTGCCAGTAGTATAGGGCGCGGGGGGGCAGATACGCAGTATTTT	CASSIGRGGADTQYF
-	15	TRBV2	TRBD1	TRBJ1-2	TGTGCCAGCAGTGAAAGGACAGGCGGCCTATATGGCTACACCTTC	CASSERTGGLYGYTF
-	13	TRBV19	TRBD1	TRBJ1-2	TGTGCCAGTAGCGGGACAGTGAACTATGGCTACACCTTC	CASSGTVNYGYTF
-	15	TRBV14	-	TRBJ2-1	TGTGCCAGCAGCCAATGGGCGGGAACTGGGAATGAGCAGTTCTTC	CASSQWAGTGNEQFF
-	13	TRBV12-3/TRBV12-4	-	TRBJ2-3	TGTGCCAGCGGAAGACGGGACACAGATACGCAGTATTTT	CASGRRDTDTQYF
-	14	TRBV7-9	-	TRBJ1-4	TGTGCCAGCAGCTCACACCGTTCTAATGAAAAACTGTTTTTT	CASSSHRSNEKLFF
-	14	TRBV11-2	-	TRBJ1-2	TGTGCCAGCAGCTTAGATCAGGGGTCGTATGGCTACACCTTC	CASSLDQGSYGYTF
-	14	TRBV6-5	TRBD1	TRBJ2-7	TGTGCCAGCAGTTTCGGGACAGGGCTTCGCGAGCAGTACTTC	CASSFGTGLREQYF
few	14	TRBV7-2	-	TRBJ1-2	TGTGCCAGCAGCTTAGGTCGGGGGGCCCATGGCTACACCTTC	CASSLGRGAHGYTF
-	13	TRBV30	TRBD1	TRBJ1-5	TGTGCCTGGGGGGACAGTAGCAATCAGCCCCAGCATTTT	CAWGDSSNQPQHF
-	14	TRBV6-1	-	TRBJ2-5	TGTGCCAGCAGTGAAGCCAGGGATGTGAAGACCCAGTACTTC	CASSEARDVKTQYF
few	17	TRBV5-5	-	TRBJ2-3	TGTGCCAGCAGCTTGCTTCACCGGAACTACATCACAGATACGCAGTATTTT	CASSLLHRNYITDTQYF
-	14	TRBV19	TRBD1	TRBJ1-5	TGTGCCAGTAGGAGACAGGGGCAAAATCAGCCCCAGCATTTT	CASRRQGQNQPQHF
-	13	TRBV5-4	-	TRBJ1-1	TGTGCCAGCAGCCCCCCAGGGAACCCTGAAGCTTTCTTT	CASSPPGNPEAFF
-	17	TRBV9	-	TRBJ1-4	TGTGCCAGCAGCGTTCGATCGCAGGGGTCGGACCTTGAAAAACTGTTTTTT	CASSVRSQGSDLEKLFF
-	15	TRBV7-8	-	TRBJ2-2	TGTGCCAGCAGCTTAGCCTCGGAGGGGACCGGGGAGCTGTTTTTT	CASSLASEGTGELFF
-	16	TRBV6-2/TRBV6-3	-	TRBJ1-1	TGTGCCAGCAGTTACTCGGGCAGGGGAAGAAGCACTGAAGCTTTCTTT	CASSYSGRGRSTEAFF
-	14	TRBV2	-	TRBJ1-5	TGTGCCAGCAGTGAAGGGGAGGGGGGTCAGCCCCAGCATTTT	CASSEGEGGQPQHF
-	12	TRBV3-1/TRBV3-2	-	TRBJ2-2	TGTGCCAGCAGCCGAGGTACCGGGGAGCTGTTTTTT	CASSRGTGELFF
-	13	TRBV6-5	TRBD1	TRBJ2-1	TGTGCCAGCAGGACAGGGGAATACAATGAGCAGTTCTTC	CASRTGEYNEQFF
-	13	TRBV10-3	TRBD1	TRBJ1-1	TGTGCCATCAGTGAACAGGGGGACACTGAAGCTTTCTTT	CAISEQGDTEAFF
-	14	TRBV5-1	-	TRBJ1-4	TGCGCCAGCAGAATGCGGGACCTTGATGAAAAACTGTTTTTT	CASRMRDLDEKLFF
few	15	TRBV7-8	-	TRBJ1-5	TGTGCCAGCAGCTTCTACAGGGATAGCAATCAGCCCCAGCATTTT	CASSFYRDSNQPQHF
-	12	TRBV12-3/TRBV12-4	-	TRBJ2-7	TGTGCCAGCAGCCCGAACCCTAACGAGCAGTACTTC	CASSPNPNEQYF
-	14	TRBV28	TRBD1	TRBJ1-4	TGTGCCAGCGCGGTCAACAGGGGTTCGGGAAAACTGTTTTTT	CASAVNRGSGKLFF
-	13	TRBV27	-	TRBJ1-2	TGTGCCAGCAGTTTATCGTCCGACTATGGCTACACCTTC	CASSLSSDYGYTF
once	13	TRBV11-3	-	TRBJ2-5	TGTGCCAGCAGCTTAGTGGCCGAAGAGACCCAGTACTTC	CASSLVAEETQYF